This T cell receptor beta chain was obtained from a study of identical twins. V was cut by 3 bases and J by 6 bases, with 2 bases left in between. There are 10 residues in the CDR3. Study-wide results and limits: Cross-sectional statistical analysis, not tracking of the same donors, underpinned the conclusions. Diverse VJ usage suggested most zero-insertion clonotypes were not invariant T cells. Memory repertoires showed no such pattern, whereas abundant cord blood beta clonotypes carried fewer insertions.

This clonotype appeared many times. What it binds is not known. MiXCR, applied by TCRdb to the 5' RACE reads, yields one record per CDR3 protein. The sample has around 490,000 distinct CDR3 sequences, 20% to 25% seen once. These sequences were also reported in another study, on yellow fever vaccine responses in identical twins.

The receptor was isolated from a woman aged 18 to 35 in good health. This chain uses TRBV12-3 or TRBV12-4 with TRBJ2-5; no clear D. The sample taken for sequencing was CD4+ T cells sorted from blood. In DNA, the CDR3 is TGTGCCAGCAGTTTGAAGACCCAGTACTTC. It codes for CASSLKTQYF.